A selection of T cell receptor beta chains follows, all from one sample in a study of CD8 T cells in Susac syndrome. MiXCR, applied by TCRdb to the immunoSEQ multiplex PCR reads, yields one record per CDR3 protein. The sample has about 210,000 distinct CDR3 sequences, 95% seen once. The specimen sequenced was CD4+ T cells from PBMCs. Every receptor here comes from a human donor with multiple sclerosis. Both conserved end residues are part of each CDR3. Fields, in order: D gene, V gene, J gene, clone size, CDR3 protein, CDR3 DNA. A D gene is named only where the DNA matches it firmly. A clone size is listed for some rows: how often the clone was seen (once, few, many), or a class if it is expanded.

d_gene: .
v_gene: TRBV13
j_gene: TRBJ1-2
abundance: .
CDR3aa: CASKLTGPSNYGYTF
CDR3nt: TGTGCCAGCAAACTCACGGGGCCGTCAAACTATGGCTACACCTTC

d_gene: TRBD2
v_gene: TRBV30
j_gene: TRBJ2-5
abundance: .
CDR3aa: CAWTIGASGTETQYF
CDR3nt: TGTGCCTGGACCATAGGGGCTAGCGGGACGGAGACCCAGTACTTC

d_gene: .
v_gene: TRBV7-9
j_gene: TRBJ1-5
abundance: .
CDR3aa: CASSLFTGSNQPQHF
CDR3nt: TGTGCCAGCAGCTTGTTTACAGGGTCCAATCAGCCCCAGCATTTT

d_gene: TRBD2
v_gene: TRBV20-1
j_gene: TRBJ2-4
abundance: .
CDR3aa: CSARTSGGVDIQYF
CDR3nt: TGCAGTGCTAGAACTAGCGGGGGTGTGGACATTCAGTACTTC

d_gene: TRBD2
v_gene: TRBV29-1
j_gene: TRBJ2-3
abundance: .
CDR3aa: CSVTGLAEGGDTQYF
CDR3nt: TGCAGCGTTACGGGACTAGCCGAGGGAGGGGATACGCAGTATTTT

d_gene: .
v_gene: TRBV7-2
j_gene: TRBJ2-1
abundance: .
CDR3aa: CASSLGSVEQFF
CDR3nt: TGTGCCAGCAGCTTAGGTTCGGTTGAGCAGTTCTTC

d_gene: .
v_gene: TRBV20-1
j_gene: TRBJ2-7
abundance: .
CDR3aa: CSASYFAGATVQYF
CDR3nt: TGCAGTGCTAGTTATTTTGCGGGTGCTACGGTGCAGTACTTC

d_gene: .
v_gene: TRBV29-1
j_gene: TRBJ2-5
abundance: once
CDR3aa: CSVDIPPGTPFGTQYF
CDR3nt: TGCAGCGTTGATATACCTCCCGGTACCCCCTTCGGGACCCAGTACTTC

d_gene: TRBD2
v_gene: TRBV23-1
j_gene: TRBJ2-3
abundance: .
CDR3aa: CASFPTSGHTDTQYF
CDR3nt: TGCGCCAGCTTCCCGACTAGCGGACACACAGATACGCAGTATTTT

d_gene: .
v_gene: TRBV12-3/TRBV12-4
j_gene: TRBJ2-2
abundance: .
CDR3aa: CASCRQGRNTGELFF
CDR3nt: TGTGCCAGTTGCCGGCAGGGGCGTAACACCGGGGAGCTGTTTTTT

d_gene: TRBD1
v_gene: TRBV3-1
j_gene: TRBJ1-1
abundance: .
CDR3aa: CASSRGTGGARTEAFF
CDR3nt: TGTGCCAGCAGCCGAGGGACAGGGGGCGCGAGGACTGAAGCTTTCTTT

d_gene: TRBD1
v_gene: TRBV10-1
j_gene: TRBJ1-6
abundance: .
CDR3aa: CASSRTGEDSPLHF
CDR3nt: TGCGCCAGCAGCAGGACAGGGGAGGATTCACCCCTCCACTTT

d_gene: TRBD1
v_gene: TRBV20-1
j_gene: TRBJ1-5
abundance: .
CDR3aa: CSVNQGARQPQHF
CDR3nt: TGCAGTGTCAACCAGGGGGCTCGTCAGCCCCAGCATTTT

d_gene: .
v_gene: TRBV10-3
j_gene: TRBJ2-7
abundance: .
CDR3aa: CASGGQGARNEQYF
CDR3nt: TGTGCCTCTGGGGGCCAGGGTGCTAGGAACGAGCAGTACTTC

d_gene: TRBD2
v_gene: TRBV30
j_gene: TRBJ2-1
abundance: .
CDR3aa: CAWSLAGSNEQFF
CDR3nt: TGTGCCTGGAGTTTAGCGGGATCCAATGAGCAGTTCTTC

d_gene: .
v_gene: TRBV19
j_gene: TRBJ2-5
abundance: .
CDR3aa: CASSVSDRETQYF
CDR3nt: TGTGCCAGTAGTGTGTCGGATCGGGAGACCCAGTACTTC

d_gene: .
v_gene: TRBV30
j_gene: TRBJ1-2
abundance: .
CDR3aa: CAWAPPSRVFYGYTF
CDR3nt: TGTGCCTGGGCCCCTCCAAGCCGGGTTTTCTATGGCTACACCTTC

d_gene: TRBD1
v_gene: TRBV5-1
j_gene: TRBJ2-7
abundance: once
CDR3aa: CASSLLEQGAWYEQYF
CDR3nt: TGCGCCAGCAGCCTATTGGAACAGGGGGCTTGGTACGAGCAGTACTTC

d_gene: TRBD1
v_gene: TRBV12-3/TRBV12-4
j_gene: TRBJ1-5
abundance: .
CDR3aa: CASSPTGTINQPQHF
CDR3nt: TGTGCCAGCAGCCCGACAGGGACGATTAATCAGCCCCAGCATTTT

d_gene: TRBD1
v_gene: TRBV10-2
j_gene: TRBJ2-7
abundance: .
CDR3aa: CASSEVTIRGQTYEQYF
CDR3nt: TGCGCCAGCAGTGAGGTAACCATCCGGGGACAGACCTACGAGCAGTACTTC

d_gene: .
v_gene: TRBV29-1
j_gene: TRBJ2-4
abundance: .
CDR3aa: CSVLLAKNIQYF
CDR3nt: TGCAGCGTCCTACTAGCCAAAAACATTCAGTACTTC

d_gene: .
v_gene: TRBV5-6
j_gene: TRBJ2-6
abundance: .
CDR3aa: CASSPLRGYSGANVLTF
CDR3nt: TGTGCCAGCAGCCCATTAAGGGGTTATTCTGGGGCCAACGTCCTGACTTTC

d_gene: .
v_gene: TRBV29-1
j_gene: TRBJ1-2
abundance: once
CDR3aa: CSVGVPLTGASYGYTF
CDR3nt: TGCAGCGTTGGAGTACCTTTGACAGGCGCTTCCTATGGCTACACCTTC

d_gene: TRBD1
v_gene: TRBV19
j_gene: TRBJ2-3
abundance: .
CDR3aa: CASSWGTGPTDTQYF
CDR3nt: TGTGCCAGTAGCTGGGGGACAGGTCCCACAGATACGCAGTATTTT

d_gene: .
v_gene: TRBV3-1
j_gene: TRBJ1-5
abundance: .
CDR3aa: CASSHDTGSNQPQHF
CDR3nt: TGTGCCAGCAGCCATGACACAGGGAGCAATCAGCCCCAGCATTTT

d_gene: .
v_gene: TRBV29-1
j_gene: TRBJ1-3
abundance: .
CDR3aa: CSVVEDSGNTIYF
CDR3nt: TGCAGCGTTGTGGAGGATTCTGGAAACACCATATATTTT

d_gene: .
v_gene: TRBV15
j_gene: TRBJ2-5
abundance: .
CDR3aa: CATSRGLKSIQETQYF
CDR3nt: TGTGCCACCAGCAGAGGACTTAAGTCAATTCAAGAGACCCAGTACTTC

d_gene: TRBD2
v_gene: TRBV5-1
j_gene: TRBJ2-7
abundance: .
CDR3aa: CASSPIAGDREQYF
CDR3nt: TGCGCCAGCAGCCCCATAGCGGGAGATCGCGAGCAGTACTTC

d_gene: .
v_gene: TRBV3-1
j_gene: TRBJ1-2
abundance: .
CDR3aa: CASSQVGYGYTF
CDR3nt: TGTGCCAGCAGCCAAGTCGGGTATGGCTACACCTTC

d_gene: TRBD2
v_gene: TRBV7-2
j_gene: TRBJ2-5
abundance: .
CDR3aa: CASSSRLAGEETQYF
CDR3nt: TGTGCCAGCAGCTCAAGACTAGCGGGGGAAGAGACCCAGTACTTC

d_gene: TRBD2
v_gene: TRBV14
j_gene: TRBJ2-1
abundance: .
CDR3aa: CASSQDGGGRAYNEQFF
CDR3nt: TGTGCCAGCAGCCAAGATGGTGGCGGGAGGGCCTACAATGAGCAGTTCTTC

d_gene: .
v_gene: TRBV20-1
j_gene: TRBJ2-5
abundance: .
CDR3aa: CSARDGAKHQETQYF
CDR3nt: TGCAGTGCTAGAGATGGCGCCAAACACCAAGAGACCCAGTACTTC

d_gene: .
v_gene: TRBV20-1
j_gene: TRBJ2-3
abundance: .
CDR3aa: CSASPGRRTGQYF
CDR3nt: TGCAGTGCTTCCCCCGGCAGGCGGACTGGGCAGTATTTT

d_gene: .
v_gene: TRBV29-1
j_gene: TRBJ2-5
abundance: once
CDR3aa: CSVEAGIETQYF
CDR3nt: TGCAGCGTTGAAGCAGGGATCGAGACCCAGTACTTC

d_gene: .
v_gene: TRBV18
j_gene: TRBJ1-1
abundance: .
CDR3aa: CASSPFSTSSDTEAFF
CDR3nt: TGTGCCAGCTCACCCTTCTCGACAAGTAGTGACACTGAAGCTTTCTTT

d_gene: .
v_gene: TRBV25-1
j_gene: TRBJ2-7
abundance: .
CDR3aa: CASSEWGKSHEQYF
CDR3nt: TGTGCCAGCAGTGAGTGGGGGAAAAGCCACGAGCAGTACTTC

d_gene: .
v_gene: TRBV3-1
j_gene: TRBJ1-1
abundance: .
CDR3aa: CASSPKEGTRAFF
CDR3nt: TGTGCCAGCAGCCCAAAAGAGGGGACTAGAGCTTTCTTT

d_gene: .
v_gene: TRBV7-9
j_gene: TRBJ1-6
abundance: .
CDR3aa: CASARGSGSPLHF
CDR3nt: TGTGCCAGCGCGAGGGGCTCGGGTTCACCCCTCCACTTT